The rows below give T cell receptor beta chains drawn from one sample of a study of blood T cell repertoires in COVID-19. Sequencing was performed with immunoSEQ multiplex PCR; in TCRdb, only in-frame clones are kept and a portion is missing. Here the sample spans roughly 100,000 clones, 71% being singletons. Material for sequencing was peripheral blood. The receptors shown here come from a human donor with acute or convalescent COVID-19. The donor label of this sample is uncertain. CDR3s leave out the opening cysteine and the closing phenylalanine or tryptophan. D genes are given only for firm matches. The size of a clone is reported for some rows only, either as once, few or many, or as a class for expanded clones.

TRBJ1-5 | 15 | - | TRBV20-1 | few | SASPLQRGGAPQPQH
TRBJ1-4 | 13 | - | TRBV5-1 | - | ASSFGFGGDEKLF
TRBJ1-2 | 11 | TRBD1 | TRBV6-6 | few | ASRGGQSYGYT
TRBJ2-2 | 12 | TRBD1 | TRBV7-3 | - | ASSPDRGTGELF
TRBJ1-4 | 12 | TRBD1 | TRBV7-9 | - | ASSSGQGNEKLF
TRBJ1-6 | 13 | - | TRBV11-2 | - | ASSLNGEYNSPLH
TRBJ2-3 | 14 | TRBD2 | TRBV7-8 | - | ASSSRLAGGKVTQY
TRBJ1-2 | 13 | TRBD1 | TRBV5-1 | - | ASSFDKATGAGYT
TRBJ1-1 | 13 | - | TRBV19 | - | ASTRSWFMNTEAF
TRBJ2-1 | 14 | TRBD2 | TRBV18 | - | ASSPGLAGGTNEQF
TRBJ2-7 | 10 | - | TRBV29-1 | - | SVNTVAYEQY
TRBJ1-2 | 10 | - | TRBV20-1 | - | SASGTSYGYT
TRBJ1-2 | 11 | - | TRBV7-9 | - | ASSLDSNYGYT
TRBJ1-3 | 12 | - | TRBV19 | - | ASSAGASGNTIY
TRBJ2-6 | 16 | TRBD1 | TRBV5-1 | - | ASSLVVGGASGANVLT
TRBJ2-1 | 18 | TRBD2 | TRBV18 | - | ASSPGVGASGGSSYNEQF
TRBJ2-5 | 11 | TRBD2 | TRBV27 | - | ASSLGGLAEVY
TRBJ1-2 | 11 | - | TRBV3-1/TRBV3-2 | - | ASSLEINYGYT
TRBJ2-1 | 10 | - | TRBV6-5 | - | ASSYSGQRQF
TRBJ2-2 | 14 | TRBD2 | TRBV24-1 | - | ATSDPWTSGAGELF
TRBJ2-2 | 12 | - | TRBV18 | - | ASSPGARTGELF
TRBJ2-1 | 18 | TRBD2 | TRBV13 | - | ASSSPLPAPVGLAANEQF
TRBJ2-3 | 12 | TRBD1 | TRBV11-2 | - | ATTRTGLTDTQY
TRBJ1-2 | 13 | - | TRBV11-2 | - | ASSLVQGTNYGYT
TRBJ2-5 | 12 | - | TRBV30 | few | AWGKGGGVETQY
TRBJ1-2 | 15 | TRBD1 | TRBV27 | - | ASSMRRDSLFLYGYT
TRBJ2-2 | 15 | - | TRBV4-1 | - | ASSQDSWGPNTGELF
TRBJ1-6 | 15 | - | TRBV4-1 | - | ASSHRQASSYNSPLH
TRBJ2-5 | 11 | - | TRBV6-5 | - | ASSRRFQETQY
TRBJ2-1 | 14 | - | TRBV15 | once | ATSRDLGGPYNEQF
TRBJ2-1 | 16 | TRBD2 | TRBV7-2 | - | ASSLAGLAGRPSNEQF
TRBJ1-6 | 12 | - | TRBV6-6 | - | ASRDSRNNSPLH
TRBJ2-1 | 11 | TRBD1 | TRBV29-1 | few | SVERDRVYEQF
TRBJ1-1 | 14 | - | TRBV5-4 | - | ASSNGRRHMNTEAF
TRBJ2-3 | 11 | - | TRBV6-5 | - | ASRKTASDTQY
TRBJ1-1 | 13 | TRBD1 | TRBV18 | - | ASSATGVVNTEAF
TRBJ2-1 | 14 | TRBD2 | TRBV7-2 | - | ASSLAGTSVYNEQF
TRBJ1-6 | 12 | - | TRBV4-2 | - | ASSQDRGGTPLH
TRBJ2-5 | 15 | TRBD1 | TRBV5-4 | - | ASSPGQGMGGVETQY
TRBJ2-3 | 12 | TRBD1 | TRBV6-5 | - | ASITPGGGDTQY
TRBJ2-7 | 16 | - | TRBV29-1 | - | SVPIKHGHELTSYEQY